Following are 9 T cell receptor beta chains from one sample sequenced in a study of blood T cell repertoires in COVID-19. The method was immunoSEQ multiplex PCR; TCRdb's version includes in-frame clones alone and lacks a portion of them. The repertoire holds over 100,000 clones, roughly 80% seen once, with 12% in the top ten. Material for sequencing was peripheral blood. All receptors derive from a woman aged 55-70 years with acute or convalescent COVID-19.

This chain joins TRBV4-2 and TRBJ2-4, with D perhaps TRBD1 (6 bases). Germline lookup yields CDR1 LGHNA and CDR2 YNFKEQ. The CDR3 runs to 14 residues. The V gene lost 4 bases and the J gene lost 8 bases, with 15 bases spanning the gap. The CDR3 loop reads CASSPRTEGHIQYF. DNA of the CDR3: TGTGCCAGCAGCCCGAGGACAGAGGGGCACATTCAGTACTTC.

The chain employs TRBV19 and TRBJ1-1; D gene ambiguous. CDR3 length equals 14 residues. Trimming pared 3 bases from V and 1 base from J, leaving 9 bases between. Germline V gene data show CDR1 as LNHDA and CDR2 as SQIVND (reference sequence). In nucleotides, the CDR3 is TGTGCCAGTAGTATCGGAGGGCAGAACACTGAAGCTTTCTTT. Its translation: CASSIGGQNTEAFF.

V and J are TRBV12-5 and TRBJ2-1, with 11 bases fitting TRBD2. The CDR3 extends over 14 amino acids. Germline values: CDR1 LGHNT, CDR2 FRNRAP. The V and J ends lost 7 bases and 7 bases, in that order; junction bases with no gene match: 6. The CDR3 coding sequence is TGTGCTAGTGTTTGGGGACTAGCGGTTAATGAGCAGTTCTTC. Translated: CASVWGLAVNEQFF.

This chain connects TRBV2 to TRBJ1-5, with D unclear. CDR1 and CDR2 (germline): SNHLY, FYNNEI. Trimming left V 6 bases short and J 3 bases short, with 9 bases between. The CDR3 length is 13 residues. This CDR3 reads CASRSGINQPQHF. Here the CDR3 DNA reads TGTGCCAGCAGATCCGGGATCAATCAGCCCCAGCATTTT. The variable domain in full, completed from reference TRBV2 and TRBJ1-5, reads EPEVTQTPSHQVTQMGQEVILRCVPISNHLYFYWYRQILGQKVEFLVSFYNNEISEKSEIFDDQFSVERPDGSNFTLKIRSTKLEDSAMYFCASRSGINQPQHFGDGTRLSIL.

The V call is TRBV5-1, the J call TRBJ1-2; D perhaps matches TRBD1 (5 bases). The CDR3 totals 13 residues. Germline CDR1 reads SGHRS; CDR2 reads YFSETQ. V lost 3 bases to trimming and J lost 4 bases, with 10 bases between them. CDR3 region: CASSSTALYGYTF. CDR3 sequence (DNA): TGCGCCAGCAGCTCGACAGCTCTCTATGGCTACACCTTC.

The chain combines TRBV19 with TRBJ1-1; 7 bases align to TRBD1. The CDR3 loop spans 11 amino acids. The trim removed 8 bases at V and 8 bases at J, leaving 5 bases unmatched. Germline V CDR1 and CDR2: LNHDA, SQIVND (reference sequence). DNA for the CDR3: TGTGCCAGTTGGAGGGGGCCCGAAGCTTTCTTT. It is translated as CASWRGPEAFF.

The chain combines TRBV3-1 (or the pseudogene TRBV3-2) with TRBJ2-3, with 9 bases aligning to TRBD2. The CDR3 is made up of 17 amino acids. Trimming took 1 base from V and 0 from J; bases not matched to a gene: 5. The germline V gene has CDR1 LGHDT and CDR2 YNNKEL (reference sequence). CDR3 coding DNA: TGTGCCAGCAGCCAAGGGCATCTAGCGGGGAGCACAGATACGCAGTATTTT. This encodes CASSQGHLAGSTDTQYF.

This clone has only a few counts. The gene calls are TRBV20-1 and TRBJ1-2; TRBD1 agrees at 7 bases. V trimming: 3 bases; J trimming: 4 bases; junction bases outside the gene matches: 2. Germline CDR1 reads DFQATT; CDR2 reads SNEGSKA (reference sequence). The CDR3 has 12 residues. The CDR3 protein is CSASGTAYGYTF. The CDR3 DNA reads TGCAGTGCTAGTGGGACAGCCTATGGCTACACCTTC.

The gene calls are TRBV10-3 and TRBJ1-4; unclear D gene. V was cut by 4 bases and J by 3 bases, with 15 bases left in between. The CDR3 sequence is 16 residues long. CDR1 and CDR2 (germline): ENHRY, SYGVKD. The CDR3 sequence: CAISGGGTQANEKLFF. The CDR3 region has the DNA TGTGCCATCAGTGGGGGAGGAACGCAGGCTAATGAAAAACTGTTTTTT.